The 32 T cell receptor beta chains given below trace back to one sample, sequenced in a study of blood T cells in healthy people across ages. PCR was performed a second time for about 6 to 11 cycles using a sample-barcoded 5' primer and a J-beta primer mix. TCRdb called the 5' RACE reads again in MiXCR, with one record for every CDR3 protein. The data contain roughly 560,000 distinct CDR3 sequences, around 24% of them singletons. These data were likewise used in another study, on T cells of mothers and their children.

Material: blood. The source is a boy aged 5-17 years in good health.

CDR3 sequence reads: CASTATNTEAFF. CDR3 bases: TGTGCCAGCACCGCAACGAACACTGAAGCTTTCTTT. V and J are TRBV12-3 or TRBV12-4 and TRBJ1-1; D is unclear. The CDR3 runs to 12 residues. V lost 7 bases to trimming and J lost 1 base, with 7 bases between them.

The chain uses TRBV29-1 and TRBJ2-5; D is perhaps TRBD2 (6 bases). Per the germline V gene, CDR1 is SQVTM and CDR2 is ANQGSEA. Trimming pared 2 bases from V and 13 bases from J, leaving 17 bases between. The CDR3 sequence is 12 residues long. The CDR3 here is CSVEIGSREAYF. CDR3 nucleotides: TGCAGCGTTGAAATCGGAAGCAGGGAGGCGTACTTC.

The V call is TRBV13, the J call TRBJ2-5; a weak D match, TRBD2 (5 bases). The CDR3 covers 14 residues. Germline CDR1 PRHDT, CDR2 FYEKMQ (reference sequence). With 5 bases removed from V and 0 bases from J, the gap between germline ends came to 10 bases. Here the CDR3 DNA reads TGTGCCAGCAGCCCCCGGAGGTACCAAGAGACCCAGTACTTC. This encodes CASSPRRYQETQYF.

The CDR3 DNA follows: TGTGCCACCAGTGAGGGGACAGGACAAGAGACCCAGTACTTC. Its translation is CATSEGTGQETQYF. The chain uses TRBV24-1 and TRBJ2-5; 8 bases agree with TRBD1. This CDR3 contains 14 residues. The trim removed 4 bases at V and 2 bases at J, leaving 2 bases unmatched. Per germline, CDR1 KGHDR and CDR2 SFDVKD.

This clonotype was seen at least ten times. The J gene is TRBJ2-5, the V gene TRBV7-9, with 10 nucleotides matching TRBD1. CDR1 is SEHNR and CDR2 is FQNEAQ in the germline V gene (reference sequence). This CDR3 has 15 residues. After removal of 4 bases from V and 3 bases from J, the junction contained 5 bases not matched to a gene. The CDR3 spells CASSSPGTGEETQYF. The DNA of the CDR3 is TGTGCCAGCAGCTCTCCCGGGACAGGGGAAGAGACCCAGTACTTC.

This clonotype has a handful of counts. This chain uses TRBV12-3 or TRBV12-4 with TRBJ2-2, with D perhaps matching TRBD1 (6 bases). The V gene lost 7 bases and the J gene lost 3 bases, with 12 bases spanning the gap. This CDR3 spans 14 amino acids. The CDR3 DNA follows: TGTGCCAGCACCCAGGACAGCTACACCGGGGAGCTGTTTTTT. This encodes CASTQDSYTGELFF.

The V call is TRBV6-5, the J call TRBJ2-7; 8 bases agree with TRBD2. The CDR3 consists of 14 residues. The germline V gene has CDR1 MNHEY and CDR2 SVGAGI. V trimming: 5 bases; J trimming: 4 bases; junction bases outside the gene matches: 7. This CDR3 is CASSLGGALYEQYF. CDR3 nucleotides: TGTGCCAGCAGTCTCGGGGGGGCTTTGTACGAGCAGTACTTC.

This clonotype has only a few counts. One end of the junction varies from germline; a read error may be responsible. The CDR3 DNA is TGTGTCAGCAGCTTACGACAGGCCTACGAGCAGTACTTC. Its translation: CVSSLRQAYEQYF. V usage is TRBV5-6 and J usage is TRBJ2-7, with D possibly TRBD1 on 6 matching bases. The CDR3 loop spans 13 amino acids. Looked up from germline, CDR1 is SGHDT and CDR2 is YYEEEE.

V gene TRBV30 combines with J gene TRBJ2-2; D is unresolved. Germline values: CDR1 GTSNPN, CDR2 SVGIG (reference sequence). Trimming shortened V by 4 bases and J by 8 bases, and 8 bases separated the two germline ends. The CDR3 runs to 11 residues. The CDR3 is CAWNRPGELFF. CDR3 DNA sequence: TGTGCCTGGAACCGCCCGGGGGAGCTGTTTTTT.

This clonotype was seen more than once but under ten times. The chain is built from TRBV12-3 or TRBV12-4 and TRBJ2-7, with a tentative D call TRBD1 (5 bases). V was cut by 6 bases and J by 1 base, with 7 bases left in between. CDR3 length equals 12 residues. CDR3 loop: CASRHRSYEQYF. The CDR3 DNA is TGTGCCAGCAGGCACAGGTCCTACGAGCAGTACTTC.

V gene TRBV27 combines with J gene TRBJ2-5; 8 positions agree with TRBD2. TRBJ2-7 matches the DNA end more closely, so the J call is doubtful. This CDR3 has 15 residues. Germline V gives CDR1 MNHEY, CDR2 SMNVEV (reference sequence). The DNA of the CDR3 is TGTGCCAGCAGCTACGGGGGACTAGGTACCTACGAGCAGTACTTC. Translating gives CASSYGGLGTYEQYF.

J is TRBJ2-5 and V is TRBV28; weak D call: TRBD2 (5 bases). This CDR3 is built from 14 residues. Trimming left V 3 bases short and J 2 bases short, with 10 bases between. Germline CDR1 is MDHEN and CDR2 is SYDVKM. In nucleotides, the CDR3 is TGTGCCAGCAGTTTGAGCGGACCTCAAGAGACCCAGTACTTC. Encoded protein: CASSLSGPQETQYF.

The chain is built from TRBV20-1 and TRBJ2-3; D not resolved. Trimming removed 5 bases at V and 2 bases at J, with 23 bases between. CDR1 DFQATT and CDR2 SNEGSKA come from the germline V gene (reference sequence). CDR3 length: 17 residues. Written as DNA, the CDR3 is TGCAGTGCTCTCCTCTTAGTATGGACCGATAACACAGATACGCAGTATTTT. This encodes CSALLLVWTDNTDTQYF.

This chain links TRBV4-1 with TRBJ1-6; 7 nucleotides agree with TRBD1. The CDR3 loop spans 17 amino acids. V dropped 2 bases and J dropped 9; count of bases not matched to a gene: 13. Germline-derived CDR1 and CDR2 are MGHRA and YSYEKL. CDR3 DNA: TGCGCCAGCAGCCAACCAGGGGGGGCCCAGGCGGGTTCACCCCTCCACTTT. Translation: CASSQPGGAQAGSPLHF.

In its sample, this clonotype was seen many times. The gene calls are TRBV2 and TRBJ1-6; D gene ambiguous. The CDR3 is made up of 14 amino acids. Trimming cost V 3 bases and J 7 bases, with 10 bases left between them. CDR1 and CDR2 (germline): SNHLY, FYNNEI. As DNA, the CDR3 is TGTGCCAGCAGTGAGAGGGTGGGCAATTCACCCCTCCACTTT. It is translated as CASSERVGNSPLHF.

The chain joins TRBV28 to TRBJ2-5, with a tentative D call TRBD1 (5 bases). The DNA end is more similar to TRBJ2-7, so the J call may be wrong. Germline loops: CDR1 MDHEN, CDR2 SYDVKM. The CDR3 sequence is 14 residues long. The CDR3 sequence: CASTFFRGSYEQYF. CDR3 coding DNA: TGTGCCAGCACCTTTTTTAGGGGCTCGTACGAGCAGTACTTC.

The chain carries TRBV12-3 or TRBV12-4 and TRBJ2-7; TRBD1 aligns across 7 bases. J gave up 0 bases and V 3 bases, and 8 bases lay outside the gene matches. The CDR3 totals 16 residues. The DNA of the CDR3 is TGTGCCAGCAGTTTCGTTCAGGGGGAGTACTCCTACGAGCAGTACTTC. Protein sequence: CASSFVQGEYSYEQYF.

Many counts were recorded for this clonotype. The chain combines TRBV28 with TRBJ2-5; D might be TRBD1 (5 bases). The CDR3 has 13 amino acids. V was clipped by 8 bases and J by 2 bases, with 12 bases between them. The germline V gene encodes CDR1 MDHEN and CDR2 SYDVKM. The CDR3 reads CASQRQLQETQYF. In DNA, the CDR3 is TGTGCCAGCCAACGACAGCTTCAAGAGACCCAGTACTTC.

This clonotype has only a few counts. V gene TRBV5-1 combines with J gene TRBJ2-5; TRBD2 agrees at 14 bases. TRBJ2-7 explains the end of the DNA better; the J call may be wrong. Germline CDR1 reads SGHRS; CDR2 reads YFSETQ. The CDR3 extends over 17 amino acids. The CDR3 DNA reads TGCGCCAGCAGCTTGGTAGGGACTAGCGGGAGCTCCTACGAGCAGTACTTC. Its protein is CASSLVGTSGSSYEQYF.

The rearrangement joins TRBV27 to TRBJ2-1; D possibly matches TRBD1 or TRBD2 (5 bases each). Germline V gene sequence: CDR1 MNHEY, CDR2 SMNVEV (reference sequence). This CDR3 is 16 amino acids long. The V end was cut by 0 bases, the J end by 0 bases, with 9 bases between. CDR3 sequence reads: CASSLSGTPSYNEQFF. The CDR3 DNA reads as TGTGCCAGCAGTTTATCGGGGACCCCCTCCTACAATGAGCAGTTCTTC.

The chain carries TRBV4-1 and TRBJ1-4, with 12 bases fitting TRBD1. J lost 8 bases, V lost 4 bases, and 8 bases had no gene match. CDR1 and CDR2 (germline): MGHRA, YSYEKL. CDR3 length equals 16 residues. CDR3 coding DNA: TGCGCCAGCAGCCCGGGACAGGGGGCGTTTAGCGAAAAACTGTTTTTT. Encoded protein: CASSPGQGAFSEKLFF.

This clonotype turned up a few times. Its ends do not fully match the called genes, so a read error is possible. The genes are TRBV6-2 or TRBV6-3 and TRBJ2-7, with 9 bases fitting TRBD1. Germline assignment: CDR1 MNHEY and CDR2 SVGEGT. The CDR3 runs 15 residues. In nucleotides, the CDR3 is TGTGCCAGCAGGGGGGACAGGGCGATAACCTACGAGCGGTACTTC. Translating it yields CASRGDRAITYERYF.

The CDR3 protein is CATRADANYGYTF. CDR3 nucleotides: TGTGCCACCAGGGCGGACGCTAACTATGGCTACACCTTC. V is TRBV15 and J is TRBJ1-2; D ambiguous. V was trimmed by 6 bases and J by 0 bases, leaving 8 bases between them. CDR1 is LNHNV, CDR2 YYDKDF, per germline (reference sequence). CDR3 length equals 13 residues.

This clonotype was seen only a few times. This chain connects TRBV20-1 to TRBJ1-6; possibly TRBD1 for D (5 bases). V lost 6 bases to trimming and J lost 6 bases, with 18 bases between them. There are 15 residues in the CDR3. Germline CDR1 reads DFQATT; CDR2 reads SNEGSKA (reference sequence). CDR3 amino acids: CSAKGSGAVNSPLHF. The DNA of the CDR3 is TGCAGTGCGAAGGGGTCGGGTGCCGTTAATTCACCCCTCCACTTT.

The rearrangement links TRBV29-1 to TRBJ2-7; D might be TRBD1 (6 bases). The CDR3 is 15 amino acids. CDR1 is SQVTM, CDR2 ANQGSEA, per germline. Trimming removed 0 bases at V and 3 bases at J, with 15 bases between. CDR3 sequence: CSVEDLQGLDYEQYF. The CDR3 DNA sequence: TGCAGCGTTGAAGATCTTCAGGGGTTAGACTACGAGCAGTACTTC.

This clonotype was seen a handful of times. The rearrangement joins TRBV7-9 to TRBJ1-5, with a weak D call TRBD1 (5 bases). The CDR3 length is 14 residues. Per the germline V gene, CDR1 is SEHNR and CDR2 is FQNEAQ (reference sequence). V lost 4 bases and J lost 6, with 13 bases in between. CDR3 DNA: TGTGCCAGCAGCTGGGGCCGGGACGCTCAGCCCCAGCATTTT. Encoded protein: CASSWGRDAQPQHF.

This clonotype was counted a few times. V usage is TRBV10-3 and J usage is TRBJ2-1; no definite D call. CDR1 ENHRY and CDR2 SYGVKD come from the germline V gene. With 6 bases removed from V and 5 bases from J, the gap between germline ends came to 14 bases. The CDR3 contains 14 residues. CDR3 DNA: TGTGCCATCAGCTACGTAGGAATTAACAATGAGCAGTTCTTC. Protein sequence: CAISYVGINNEQFF.

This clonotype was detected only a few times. The CDR3 reads CASSVLRGSGETQYF. The CDR3, as DNA: TGTGCCAGCAGTGTCCTCAGGGGTTCGGGGGAGACCCAGTACTTC. The chain combines TRBV25-1 with TRBJ2-5; maybe TRBD1 (6 bases). V shed 4 bases and J shed 5 bases, with 17 bases lying between them. This CDR3 has 15 residues. CDR1 MGHDK and CDR2 SYGVNS come from the germline V gene.

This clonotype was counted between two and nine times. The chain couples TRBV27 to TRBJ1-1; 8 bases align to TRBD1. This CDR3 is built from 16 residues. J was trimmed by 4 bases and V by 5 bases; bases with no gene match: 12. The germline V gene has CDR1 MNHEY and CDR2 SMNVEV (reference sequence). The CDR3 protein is CASSLGPGGAGTEAFF. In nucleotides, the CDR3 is TGTGCCAGCAGTCTTGGCCCAGGGGGCGCGGGCACTGAAGCTTTCTTT.

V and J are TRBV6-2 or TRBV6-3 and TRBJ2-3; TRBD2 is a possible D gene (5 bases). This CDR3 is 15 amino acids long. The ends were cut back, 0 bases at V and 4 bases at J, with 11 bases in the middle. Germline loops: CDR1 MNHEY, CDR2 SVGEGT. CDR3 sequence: CASSYSEGRADTQYF. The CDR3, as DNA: TGTGCCAGCAGTTACTCAGAGGGCCGCGCAGATACGCAGTATTTT.

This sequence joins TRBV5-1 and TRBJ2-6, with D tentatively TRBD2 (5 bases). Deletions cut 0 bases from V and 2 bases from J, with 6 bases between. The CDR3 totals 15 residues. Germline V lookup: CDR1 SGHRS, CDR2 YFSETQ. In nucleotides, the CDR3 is TGCGCCAGCAGCTTGGGGAGGACTGGGGCCAACGTCCTGACTTTC. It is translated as CASSLGRTGANVLTF.

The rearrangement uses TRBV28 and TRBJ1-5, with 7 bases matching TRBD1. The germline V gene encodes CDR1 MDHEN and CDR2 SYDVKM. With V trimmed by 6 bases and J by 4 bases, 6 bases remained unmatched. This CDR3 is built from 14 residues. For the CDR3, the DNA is TGTGCCAGCAGCGGGACAGTTACTAATCAGCCCCAGCATTTT. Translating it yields CASSGTVTNQPQHF.